The 26 T cell receptor beta chains below come from one sample, sequenced in a study of blood T cell repertoires in COVID-19. Profiling relied on immunoSEQ multiplex PCR, and the TCRdb table lists in-frame clones only, not all of them. This sample carries 250,000 to 350,000 clones, approximately 84% of them seen once, and the ten largest clones take more than 1.1%. Specimen: peripheral blood. Receptors were obtained from a human donor with COVID-19, enrolled during active disease. The donor label of this sample is uncertain.

The rearrangement joins TRBV18 to TRBJ1-6, with D unclear. Germline V CDR1 and CDR2: KGHSH, LQKENI. CDR3 length: 12 amino acids. Trimming pared 6 bases from V and 4 bases from J, leaving 4 bases between. The CDR3 nucleotides are TGTGCCAGCTCCCAATATAATTCACCCCTCCACTTT. Protein sequence: CASSQYNSPLHF.

This chain connects TRBV19 to TRBJ1-1, with 8 bases identical to TRBD1. V shed 5 bases, J shed 4 bases, and the junction held 6 bases outside the gene matches. The CDR3 extends over 14 amino acids. Germline assignment: CDR1 LNHDA and CDR2 SQIVND (reference sequence). CDR3 in amino acids: CASSSRTGITEAFF. The CDR3 DNA sequence: TGTGCCAGTAGTTCCCGGACAGGGATCACTGAAGCTTTCTTT.

This clone has just one count. This sequence joins TRBV7-9 and TRBJ1-2, with D uncertain. Deletions cut 5 bases from V and 1 base from J, with 14 bases between. The CDR3 totals 15 residues. Germline CDR1 is SEHNR and CDR2 is FQNEAQ (reference sequence). CDR3 sequence (DNA): TGTGCCAGCAGCCCCGACGGGTGGCGTAACTATGGCTACACCTTC. It encodes CASSPDGWRNYGYTF.

The gene calls are TRBV19 and TRBJ2-7; 7 bases are a match to TRBD1. This CDR3 is 15 amino acids long. Germline values: CDR1 LNHDA, CDR2 SQIVND (reference sequence). Germline trimming cut 5 bases from V and 0 bases from J; bases unmatched to any gene: 7. This CDR3 reads CASSLPGTASYEQYF. The CDR3 nucleotides are TGTGCCAGTAGTCTACCCGGGACAGCCTCCTACGAGCAGTACTTC. The whole variable domain, filled in from reference TRBV19 and TRBJ2-7, reads DGGITQSPKYLFRKEGQNVTLSCEQNLNHDAMYWYRQDPGQGLRLIYYSQIVNDFQKGDIAEGYSVSREKKESFPLTVTSAQKNPTAFYLCASSLPGTASYEQYFGPGTRLTVT.

The chain uses TRBV7-2 and TRBJ2-7; 7 nucleotides agree with TRBD2. The V gene's germline CDR1 is SGHTA and CDR2 FQGNSA. The CDR3 runs 16 residues. Trimming cost V 4 bases and J 3 bases; bases outside gene matches: 12. CDR3 in amino acids: CASSSFGGGSSYEQYF. The CDR3 DNA is TGTGCCAGCAGCTCCTTTGGCGGCGGGAGCAGCTACGAGCAGTACTTC.

This clone was seen a few times. The rearrangement joins TRBV28 to TRBJ1-6; unclear D gene. This CDR3 comprises 12 residues. V was trimmed by 3 bases and J by 7 bases, leaving 4 bases between them. Germline loops: CDR1 MDHEN, CDR2 SYDVKM. The CDR3 DNA follows: TGTGCCAGCAGTTTTGGCAATTCACCCCTCCACTTT. This gives the protein CASSFGNSPLHF.

Regarding this clone: The germline gene is not matched at one end of the junction; a read error may be the cause. The J gene is TRBJ2-7, the V gene TRBV7-7, with 11 bases aligning to TRBD1. The CDR3 spans 14 residues. The V gene's germline CDR1 is SSHAT and CDR2 FNYEAQ (reference sequence). The CDR3 here is CASSFRDRGFVQYF. As DNA, the CDR3 is TGTGCTAGCAGCTTCCGGGACAGGGGGTTCGTGCAGTACTTC.

The chain joins TRBV6-1 to TRBJ2-3; weak D call: TRBD1 (5 bases). The CDR3 extends over 18 amino acids. CDR1 and CDR2 (germline): MNHNS, SASEGT. V shed 2 bases and J shed 0 bases, with 18 bases lying between them. The CDR3 here is CASSEFLLQGSSTDTQYF. CDR3 DNA: TGTGCCAGCAGTGAATTCCTACTGCAGGGATCTAGCACAGATACGCAGTATTTT.

The chain recombines TRBV25-1 with TRBJ2-7, with D uncertain. The CDR3 is made up of 13 amino acids. V gave up 8 bases and J gave up 1 base, with 12 bases separating them. Germline CDR1 is MGHDK and CDR2 is SYGVNS. CDR3 residues: CASFGEKSYEQYF. CDR3 in DNA: TGTGCCAGCTTCGGAGAAAAATCCTACGAGCAGTACTTC.

V gene TRBV12-3 or TRBV12-4 combines with J gene TRBJ2-3; D gene ambiguous. This CDR3 comprises 11 residues. Trimming took off 7 bases at V and 5 bases at J, with 7 bases between the two ends. The CDR3 DNA is TGTGCCAGCACCTCCCGAGATACGCAGTATTTT. Translated, it gives CASTSRDTQYF.

V gene TRBV6-1 combines with J gene TRBJ2-7, with 8 bases aligning to TRBD2. Germline CDR1 MNHNS, CDR2 SASEGT. The length of the CDR3 is 15 residues. Germline trimming cut 2 bases from V and 3 bases from J; bases unmatched to any gene: 6. In nucleotides, the CDR3 is TGTGCCAGCAGTGAAAATCGGGGGGGATTCTACGAGCAGTACTTC. This encodes CASSENRGGFYEQYF.

This sequence joins TRBV14 and TRBJ1-1; 7 nucleotides match TRBD1. V was clipped by 3 bases and J by 1 base; unmatched bases: 11. There are 17 residues in the CDR3. Germline lookup yields CDR1 SGHDN and CDR2 FVKESK. CDR3 region: CASSHTSGGVWNTEAFF. CDR3 DNA: TGTGCCAGCAGCCACACATCAGGGGGAGTTTGGAACACTGAAGCTTTCTTT.

The V call is TRBV30, the J call TRBJ1-3; no clear D gene. The CDR3 has 14 residues. The V end lost 2 bases, the J end lost 0 bases, and 8 bases lay between the germline ends. Germline V gives CDR1 GTSNPN, CDR2 SVGIG (reference sequence). CDR3 loop: CAWSWGGSGNTIYF. CDR3 sequence (DNA): TGTGCCTGGAGTTGGGGAGGCTCTGGAAACACCATATATTTT.

V is TRBV19 and J is TRBJ1-2; D is ambiguous. Germline CDR1 and CDR2: LNHDA and SQIVND (reference sequence). The V gene lost 7 bases and the J gene lost 5 bases, with 23 bases spanning the gap. The CDR3 has 16 residues. CDR3 loop: CASTVFPNRRLYGYTF. The CDR3 nucleotides are TGTGCCAGTACCGTCTTCCCGAATCGCAGGTTGTATGGCTACACCTTC.

The chain combines TRBV23-1 with TRBJ2-4, with D perhaps matching TRBD1 (6 bases). TRBV23-1 counts as an open reading frame of uncertain function. Trimming stripped 0 bases from V and 2 bases from J, with 20 bases between. CDR3 length equals 19 residues. The CDR3, as DNA: TGCGCCAGCAGTCAATCCGTTGGATGCAGGGGATTGCCCAAAAACATTCAGTACTTC. Protein product: CASSQSVGCRGLPKNIQYF.

This chain joins TRBV19 and TRBJ2-1; D possibly corresponds to TRBD2 (5 bases). The CDR3 length is 16 residues. Germline CDR1 reads LNHDA; CDR2 reads SQIVND (reference sequence). Trimming removed 5 bases at V and 3 bases at J, with 17 bases between. CDR3 bases: TGTGCCAGTAGTGAACGCCCCCAGGCGGGCTACAATGAGCAGTTCTTC. This gives the protein CASSERPQAGYNEQFF.

The chain links TRBV28 to TRBJ2-7; 7 bases match TRBD2. V lost 6 bases and J lost 1; bases outside the gene matches: 15. CDR3 length equals 17 residues. The germline V gene has CDR1 MDHEN and CDR2 SYDVKM. The CDR3 is CASRQGEGGLGSYEQYF. For the CDR3, the DNA is TGTGCCAGCAGGCAAGGGGAGGGAGGATTGGGGTCCTACGAGCAGTACTTC.

V usage is TRBV6-4 and J usage is TRBJ1-1; 7 bases align to TRBD1. Germline-derived CDR1 and CDR2 are MRHNA and SNTAGT. CDR3 length equals 14 residues. The V and J ends lost 6 bases and 6 bases, in that order; junction bases with no gene match: 10. The DNA of the CDR3 is TGTGCCAGCAGGCTCCGAGGGGGCGACGCTGAAGCTTTCTTT. Protein sequence: CASRLRGGDAEAFF.

V usage is TRBV4-1 and J usage is TRBJ1-5; unclear D gene. This CDR3 region has 16 residues. The germline gives CDR1 MGHRA, CDR2 YSYEKL. The V end was cut by 4 bases, the J end by 5 bases, with 18 bases between. DNA of the CDR3: TGCGCCAGCAGCCCCCACTATGGAATCCAAGATCAGCCCCAGCATTTT. As protein: CASSPHYGIQDQPQHF.

This sequence joins TRBV2 and TRBJ2-5; TRBD2 agrees at 7 bases. CDR1 and CDR2 (germline): SNHLY, FYNNEI. The J segment lost 5 bases and the V segment lost 6 bases, leaving 9 bases of the junction unmatched. The CDR3 totals 14 residues. This chain's CDR3 is CASRGGGAGETQYF. Written as DNA, the CDR3 is TGTGCCAGCAGGGGCGGAGGAGCGGGGGAGACCCAGTACTTC.

This sequence joins TRBV3-1 (or the pseudogene TRBV3-2) and TRBJ1-3, with 7 bases fitting TRBD1. Germline V gene sequence: CDR1 LGHDT, CDR2 YNNKEL (reference sequence). J lost 0 bases, V lost 4 bases, and 6 bases had no gene match. The CDR3 has 16 amino acids. Written as DNA, the CDR3 is TGTGCCAGCAGCCCCCTGGGACAGATCTCTGGAAACACCATATATTTT. Translation gives CASSPLGQISGNTIYF.

The sample holds one count of this clone. V usage is TRBV24-1 and J usage is TRBJ2-1, with a weak D call TRBD2 (6 bases). The length of the CDR3 is 18 residues. The germline CDR1 and CDR2 sequences are KGHDR and SFDVKD. The V end was cut by 9 bases, the J end by 0 bases, with 23 bases between. CDR3 in amino acids: CATSSMMVAASSYNEQFF. The CDR3 bases are TGTGCCACCTCCAGTATGATGGTAGCGGCAAGCTCCTACAATGAGCAGTTCTTC.

The rearrangement links TRBV18 to TRBJ2-7; the D gene is possibly TRBD1 (6 bases). The CDR3 runs 15 residues. Germline V lookup: CDR1 KGHSH, CDR2 LQKENI. Trimming took off 1 base at V and 2 bases at J, with 12 bases between the two ends. CDR3: CASSPLAGATYEQYF. The CDR3 DNA follows: TGTGCCAGCTCACCACTTGCAGGGGCAACCTACGAGCAGTACTTC.

The CDR3 loop is CASSLAGRSYEQYF. Here the CDR3 DNA reads TGTGCCAGCAGCTTAGCAGGGCGCTCCTACGAGCAGTACTTC. This sequence joins TRBV7-3 and TRBJ2-7, with a tentative D call TRBD1 (5 bases). This CDR3 comprises 14 residues. V lost 2 bases and J 0 bases, leaving 8 bases between the germline ends. Germline V lookup: CDR1 SGHTA, CDR2 FQGTGA.

The sample holds a few counts of this clone. This sequence joins TRBV30 and TRBJ1-1; no definite D call. The CDR3 is made up of 11 amino acids. Germline V gene data show CDR1 as GTSNPN and CDR2 as SVGIG (reference sequence). The ends were cut back, 6 bases at V and 1 base at J, with 6 bases in the middle. The CDR3, as DNA: TGTGCCTGCGAGAGGAACACTGAAGCTTTCTTT. It encodes CACERNTEAFF.

The chain links TRBV27 to TRBJ2-2; no clear D. V dropped 5 bases and J dropped 0 bases, with 13 bases sitting between them. CDR3 length equals 16 residues. Per germline, CDR1 MNHEY and CDR2 SMNVEV (reference sequence). The CDR3 region is CASSGQILPNTGELFF. The CDR3 DNA reads as TGTGCCAGCAGTGGGCAAATCCTACCGAACACCGGGGAGCTGTTTTTT.